This T cell receptor beta chain appears in the sequencing data of a study of CD8 T cells in ankylosing spondylitis. As concerns this clonotype: The antigen is not known.

The V gene's germline CDR1 is MDHEN and CDR2 SYDVKM. CDR3 size: 10 residues. Between the trimmed V and J ends, which lost 5 bases and 9 bases, there was a span of 5 bases. Study findings and constraints: Fewer than ten highly homologous variants made up a TCR beta motif that seemed to typify ankylosing spondylitis blood. Disease-linked clones bore a CD8+ phenotype and were relatively rare in peripheral blood. The authors reported significant enrichment of disease-linked clones in matched ankylosing spondylitis synovial fluid.

Making use of molecular barcodes, quantitative 5'-RACE generated TCR beta libraries. One entry per CDR3 protein, called by TCRdb with MiXCR from the 5' RACE reads. The sample consists of a few hundred thousand distinct CDR3 sequences, about a fifth of them appearing once. This sequence joins TRBV28 and TRBJ2-1, with D unresolved. Sequenced material: blood, either unsorted or a sorted T cell fraction (not recorded which). This clonotype was sampled from a male donor with ankylosing spondylitis. The CDR3 DNA sequence: TGTGCCAGCAGTCACATTGAGCAGTTCTTC. Translated, it gives CASSHIEQFF.